This T cell receptor beta chain was observed in a study of cytomegalovirus exposure and HLA in healthy donors. Study summary: The approximately 120 validation repertoires, a later analysis reported, used the same platform as the approximately 650 first-cohort repertoires.

Study-level results: Altogether, 150 to 200 TCR beta chains were recorded as cytomegalovirus-associated. CMV antigen specificity was confirmed in vitro for a few CMV-associated chains.

Clones were read by immunoSEQ multiplex PCR, and TCRdb kept only the in-frame ones, dropping some. The sample lists nearly 80,000 clones, more than 85% seen once, with around 3.3% in the top ten. Remarks on this clone: The antigen remains undetermined.

The CDR3 has 16 amino acids. Germline V gene sequence: CDR1 MNHEY, CDR2 SMNVEV (reference sequence). J was trimmed by 3 bases and V by 0 bases; bases with no gene match: 5. The study drew the donors from its approximately 110-subject validation cohort, separate from the roughly 700-subject first cohort. The chain links TRBV27 to TRBJ1-3; 7 positions agree with TRBD1. Input material: PBMCs. The source is a woman aged 25-40 years in good health and CMV-seronegative. The CDR3, as DNA: TGTGCCAGCAGTTTATCGCAGGGGGAAATTGGAAACACCATATATTTT. Amino acid sequence: CASSLSQGEIGNTIYF.